This TCR beta chain was recorded in a study of T-cell memory formation after mild COVID-19. For the study at large: TCR clusters were mostly donor specific. Study results and caveats: Shrinking CD4+ clones resided mostly in CM and EM, and CD8+ ones in EMRA. Pre-infection memory harbored some responding clones, suggesting cross-reactive memory joined.

As for this clonotype: Its matching antigen is unknown.

TCRdb ran MiXCR on the 5' RACE reads and lists one entry per CDR3 protein. The sample lists 300,000 to 350,000 distinct CDR3 sequences, 13% seen once, with over 20% in the top ten. There are 17 residues in the CDR3. CDR1 and CDR2 from the germline V gene are SGHRS and YFSETQ. Between the trimmed V and J ends, which lost 4 bases and 4 bases, there was a span of 23 bases. This TCR was recovered from a man younger than 30 who had mild COVID-19 (a few samples of this study predate the infection). Cell type and time point are not known. This sequence joins TRBV5-1 and TRBJ1-1, with D possibly matching TRBD1 (6 bases). Source material: PBMCs or a T cell subset sorted from them (not recorded which). CDR3 amino acids: CASSHPSAGASSTEAFF. The CDR3, as DNA: TGCGCCAGCAGCCATCCGTCGGCAGGGGCATCGAGCACTGAAGCTTTCTTT.